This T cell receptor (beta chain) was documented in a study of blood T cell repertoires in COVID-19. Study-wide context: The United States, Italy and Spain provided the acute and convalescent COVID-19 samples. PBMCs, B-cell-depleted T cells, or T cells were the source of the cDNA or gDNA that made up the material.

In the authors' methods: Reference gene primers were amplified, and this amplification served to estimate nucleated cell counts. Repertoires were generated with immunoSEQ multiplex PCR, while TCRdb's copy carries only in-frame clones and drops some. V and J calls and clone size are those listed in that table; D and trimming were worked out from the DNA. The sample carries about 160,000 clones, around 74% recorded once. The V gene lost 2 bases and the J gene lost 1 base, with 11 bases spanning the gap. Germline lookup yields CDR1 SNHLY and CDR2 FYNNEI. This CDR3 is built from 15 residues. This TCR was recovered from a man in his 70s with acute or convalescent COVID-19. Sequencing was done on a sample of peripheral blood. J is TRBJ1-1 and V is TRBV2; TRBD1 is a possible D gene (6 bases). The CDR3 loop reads CASSEQGTRNTEAFF. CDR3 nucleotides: TGTGCCAGCAGTGAACAGGGGACCCGGAACACTGAAGCTTTCTTT.